Below are 29 T cell receptor beta chains sequenced from a single sample in a study of T cells in localized non-small cell lung cancer. Libraries were prepared by immunoSEQ multiplex PCR; TCRdb keeps only in-frame clonotypes and omits some of them. The table records tens of thousands of clones, about 87% of them present only once. Sequenced material: peripheral blood, taken before any cancer treatment. Source of these receptors: a man between 35 and 75 years old with stage I squamous cell lung carcinoma.

Here the CDR3 DNA reads TGTGCCAGCAGCTTAAGCATTTTACTAGCGGGAACTTACGAGCAGTACTTC. As protein: CASSLSILLAGTYEQYF. The rearrangement links TRBV11-2 to TRBJ2-7; 10 positions agree with TRBD2. The CDR3 has 17 amino acids. V lost 2 bases, J lost 4 bases, and 11 bases stayed unmatched. CDR1 and CDR2 (germline): SGHAT, FQNNGV.

The rearrangement joins TRBV7-3 to TRBJ2-7; possibly TRBD2 for D (6 bases). From germline, CDR1 is SGHTA and CDR2 FQGTGA. This CDR3 comprises 12 residues. V gave up 2 bases and J gave up 6 bases, with 8 bases separating them. The CDR3 sequence: CASSLPGGEQYF. The CDR3 bases are TGTGCCAGCAGCTTACCCGGGGGCGAGCAGTACTTC.

V gene TRBV7-2 combines with J gene TRBJ2-5; 8 nucleotides line up with TRBD1. With V trimmed by 5 bases and J by 3 bases, 11 bases remained unmatched. The CDR3 contains 16 residues. Per the germline V gene, CDR1 is SGHTA and CDR2 is FQGNSA. The chain's CDR3 is CASSHRTGLVKETQYF. In DNA form, the CDR3 reads TGTGCCAGCAGCCATCGGACAGGGCTTGTGAAAGAGACCCAGTACTTC.

The genes are TRBV28 and TRBJ2-1; perhaps TRBD2 as D (6 bases). The CDR3 runs to 16 residues. Germline CDR1 and CDR2: MDHEN and SYDVKM. The V end was cut by 4 bases, the J end by 4 bases, with 17 bases between. Here the CDR3 reads CASSSIGSLIYNEQFF. The CDR3 bases are TGTGCCAGCAGTTCCATCGGGAGCCTCATTTACAATGAGCAGTTCTTC.

The genes are TRBV2 and TRBJ2-5, with 9 bases lining up with TRBD2. The J segment lost 4 bases and the V segment lost 7 bases, leaving 7 bases of the junction unmatched. Germline assignment: CDR1 SNHLY and CDR2 FYNNEI. This CDR3 is 14 amino acids long. CDR3 DNA sequence: TGTGCCAGCATTGGATTAGCGGGAGTAGAGACCCAGTACTTC. This encodes CASIGLAGVETQYF.

This chain connects TRBV10-3 to TRBJ2-5; TRBD1 aligns across 9 bases. The CDR3 has 13 residues. Germline V lookup: CDR1 ENHRY, CDR2 SYGVKD. After removal of 10 bases from V and 5 bases from J, the junction contained 8 bases not matched to a gene. The CDR3 coding sequence is TGTGCCACCTCCCGGGACAGGGACGAGACCCAGTACTTC. As protein: CATSRDRDETQYF.

This clone came up once. This sequence joins TRBV9 and TRBJ2-3; 8 bases match TRBD2. V dropped 2 bases and J dropped 6; count of bases not matched to a gene: 5. CDR1 and CDR2 (germline): SGDLS, YYNGEE. The CDR3 sequence is 14 residues long. CDR3 sequence (DNA): TGTGCCAGCAGCGTCTTAGCGGGATACGATACGCAGTATTTT. Its translation is CASSVLAGYDTQYF.

The chain is built from TRBV7-2 and TRBJ2-3; no clear D. V was clipped by 0 bases and J by 5 bases, with 6 bases between them. CDR1 SGHTA and CDR2 FQGNSA come from the germline V gene. The CDR3 is made up of 13 amino acids. CDR3 protein: CASSLARQDTQYF. In DNA form, the CDR3 reads TGTGCCAGCAGCTTAGCGCGACAAGATACGCAGTATTTT.

The V call is TRBV7-2, the J call TRBJ2-7; 10 bases align to TRBD2. Germline loops: CDR1 SGHTA, CDR2 FQGNSA. V trimming: 1 base; J trimming: 4 bases; junction bases outside the gene matches: 7. This CDR3 has 16 residues. The CDR3 region is CASSLDPSGSLYEQYF. CDR3 bases: TGTGCCAGCAGCTTAGATCCTAGCGGGAGTTTATACGAGCAGTACTTC.

The chain links TRBV18 to TRBJ2-2, with D perhaps being TRBD1 or TRBD2 (5 bases each). The CDR3 runs 16 residues. Germline loops: CDR1 KGHSH, CDR2 LQKENI. V lost 3 bases to trimming and J lost 0 bases, with 11 bases between them. The CDR3 is CASSPRAGTNTGELFF. The CDR3 DNA reads as TGTGCCAGCTCACCGAGGGCAGGGACGAACACCGGGGAGCTGTTTTTT. Combining the CDR3 with reference TRBV18 and TRBJ2-2 gives the whole variable domain NAGVMQNPRHLVRRRGQEARLRCSPMKGHSHVYWYRQLPEEGLKFMVYLQKENIIDESGMPKERFSAEFPKEGPSILRIQQVVRGDSAAYFCASSPRAGTNTGELFFGEGSRLTVL.

The chain is built from TRBV15 and TRBJ1-2, with unresolved D. Looked up from germline, CDR1 is LNHNV and CDR2 is YYDKDF (reference sequence). The V end lost 6 bases, the J end lost 3 bases, and 20 bases lay between the germline ends. The CDR3 totals 16 residues. This CDR3 reads CATSRTLVEPYYGYTF. The CDR3 DNA sequence: TGTGCCACCAGTCGGACCCTGGTGGAACCCTACTATGGCTACACCTTC.

The chain links TRBV7-9 to TRBJ1-2; D not resolved. The CDR3 is made up of 14 amino acids. With 0 bases removed from V and 6 bases from J, the gap between germline ends came to 11 bases. CDR1 is SEHNR, CDR2 FQNEAQ, per germline (reference sequence). For the CDR3, the DNA is TGTGCCAGCAGCTTAGCGCTCGCGGCGAATGGCTACACCTTC. It encodes CASSLALAANGYTF.

The chain uses TRBV11-3 and TRBJ2-3; D unclear. The CDR3 has 14 residues. V lost 6 bases to trimming and J lost 1 base, with 11 bases between them. Germline assignment: CDR1 SGHNT and CDR2 YENEEA. In DNA form, the CDR3 reads TGTGCCAGCAGAAGTGGCACGGGCACAGATACGCAGTATTTT. Protein product: CASRSGTGTDTQYF. The full variable domain, with the rest looked up from reference TRBV11-3 and TRBJ2-3, is EAGVVQSPRYKIIEKKQPVAFWCNPISGHNTLYWYLQNLGQGPELLIRYENEEAVDDSQLPKDRFSAERLKGVDSTLKIQPAELGDSAVYLCASRSGTGTDTQYFGPGTRLTVL.

The chain combines TRBV29-1 with TRBJ2-7; no reliable D call. V was clipped by 7 bases and J by 3 bases, with 16 bases between them. The length of the CDR3 is 13 residues. Germline CDR1 SQVTM, CDR2 ANQGSEA. The CDR3 DNA follows: TGCAGCGGATTGGGTGGTGCTGGCTACGAGCAGTACTTC. This encodes CSGLGGAGYEQYF.

The V call is TRBV6-1, the J call TRBJ2-3; tentatively, D is TRBD1 (6 bases). V was cut by 7 bases and J by 7 bases, with 15 bases left in between. CDR3 size: 13 residues. Germline CDR1 reads MNHNS; CDR2 reads SASEGT. CDR3 amino acids: CASITGPTNTQYF. The CDR3 bases are TGTGCCAGCATAACAGGGCCCACGAATACGCAGTATTTT.

This clone came up once. This chain joins TRBV9 and TRBJ2-3, with 12 bases identical to TRBD2. CDR1 and CDR2 (germline): SGDLS, YYNGEE. CDR3 length: 16 residues. J lost 4 bases, V lost 3 bases, and 6 bases had no gene match. CDR3 region: CASSDRLAGVADTQYF. The CDR3 DNA reads TGTGCCAGCAGCGATCGACTAGCGGGAGTGGCAGATACGCAGTATTTT. Looking up the rest from reference TRBV9 and TRBJ2-3 gives the full variable domain: DSGVTQTPKHLITATGQRVTLRCSPRSGDLSVYWYQQSLDQGLQFLIQYYNGEERAKGNILERFSAQQFPDLHSELNLSSLELGDSALYFCASSDRLAGVADTQYFGPGTRLTVL.

This chain connects TRBV6-5 to TRBJ1-2; no firm D call. The V gene lost 0 bases and the J gene lost 4 bases, with 12 bases spanning the gap. Germline CDR1 and CDR2: MNHEY and SVGAGI. CDR3 size: 15 residues. The chain's CDR3 is CASSYSTGSAYGYTF. The CDR3 DNA reads TGTGCCAGCAGTTACTCGACGGGCTCAGCCTATGGCTACACCTTC.

The J gene is TRBJ1-1, the V gene TRBV5-1; D not resolved. V was cut by 0 bases and J by 1 base, with 7 bases left in between. Germline CDR1 SGHRS, CDR2 YFSETQ. The CDR3 is 14 residues long. This CDR3 is CASSLESRNTEAFF. The CDR3 DNA reads as TGCGCCAGCAGCTTGGAGTCGCGGAACACTGAAGCTTTCTTT.

This chain uses TRBV19 with TRBJ1-2; 8 bases fit TRBD1. The CDR3 is 15 amino acids. With 7 bases clipped from V and 3 bases from J, the junction kept 10 bases outside the gene matches. Looked up from germline, CDR1 is LNHDA and CDR2 is SQIVND (reference sequence). The CDR3 reads CASTLGTGLDYGYTF. CDR3 nucleotide sequence: TGTGCCAGTACCCTCGGGACAGGTCTCGACTATGGCTACACCTTC.

A single count supports this clone. The genes are TRBV7-3 and TRBJ2-2; 11 bases match TRBD2. The CDR3 has 16 amino acids. V lost 5 bases and J lost 3; bases outside the gene matches: 5. In germline, CDR1 is SGHTA, CDR2 FQGTGA. CDR3 protein: CASSNVLAGDTGELFF. CDR3 nucleotide sequence: TGTGCCAGCAGCAATGTACTAGCGGGAGACACCGGGGAGCTGTTTTTT.

The chain is built from TRBV28 and TRBJ2-1; TRBD2 agrees at 11 bases. The CDR3 is made up of 13 amino acids. Germline V gives CDR1 MDHEN, CDR2 SYDVKM. Trimming cost V 6 bases and J 15 bases; bases outside gene matches: 10. In DNA form, the CDR3 reads TGTGCCAGCAGCTTCATTAGCGGGAGGGTGGGGTTCTTC. Its protein product is CASSFISGRVGFF.

The chain employs TRBV5-4 and TRBJ2-1; D ambiguous. Germline CDR1 SGHNT, CDR2 YYREEE (reference sequence). The CDR3 contains 16 residues. The V end was cut by 1 base, the J end by 0 bases, with 11 bases between. CDR3: CASSLSRQSSYNEQFF. In DNA form, the CDR3 reads TGTGCCAGCAGCTTGAGCCGCCAAAGCTCCTACAATGAGCAGTTCTTC.

CDR3 sequence (DNA): TGTGCCAGCAAAGGGCTGGGACTCTATGGCTACACCTTC. It translates to CASKGLGLYGYTF. The chain uses TRBV25-1 and TRBJ1-2; weak D call: TRBD1 (5 bases). The CDR3 has 13 residues. Trimming cost V 7 bases and J 4 bases, with 13 bases left between them. Germline V gene sequence: CDR1 MGHDK, CDR2 SYGVNS.

The chain recombines TRBV9 with TRBJ2-7; 8 bases match TRBD1. Germline V gene sequence: CDR1 SGDLS, CDR2 YYNGEE. This CDR3 is 15 amino acids long. V was clipped by 0 bases and J by 7 bases; unmatched bases: 9. CDR3 residues: CASSVGSDRVREQYF. Here the CDR3 DNA reads TGTGCCAGCAGCGTAGGCTCGGACAGGGTTCGGGAGCAGTACTTC.

In this sample, this clone turned up a few times. The genes are TRBV7-2 and TRBJ2-2, with D uncertain. The CDR3 extends over 14 amino acids. V shed 1 base and J shed 3 bases, with 6 bases lying between them. Germline lookup yields CDR1 SGHTA and CDR2 FQGNSA. The CDR3 here is CASSLGTHTGELFF. DNA for the CDR3: TGTGCCAGCAGCTTAGGGACCCACACCGGGGAGCTGTTTTTT.

This CDR3 is CASSQVRGFDSPLHF. As DNA, the CDR3 is TGCGCCAGCAGCCAAGTTAGAGGATTCGATTCACCCCTCCACTTT. The rearrangement uses TRBV4-3 and TRBJ1-6; D unresolved. Trimming removed 1 base at V and 8 bases at J, with 12 bases between. Germline V gives CDR1 LGHNA, CDR2 YSLEER. This CDR3 is built from 15 residues.

This clone was found once. The genes are TRBV11-2 and TRBJ2-2; D unclear. V shed 8 bases and J shed 0 bases, with 16 bases lying between them. CDR1 is SGHAT and CDR2 is FQNNGV in the germline V gene. The CDR3 consists of 16 residues. The CDR3 sequence is CASSRRYGANTGELFF. CDR3 coding DNA: TGTGCCAGCTCCCGCCGGTACGGCGCGAACACCGGGGAGCTGTTTTTT.

This sequence joins TRBV5-8 and TRBJ2-2; tentatively, D is TRBD1 or TRBD2 (5 bases each). Germline-derived CDR1 and CDR2 are SGHTS and YDEGEE. V lost 4 bases, J lost 7 bases, and 14 bases lay in between. This CDR3 has 14 amino acids. This CDR3 reads CASSPMAGSGELFF. CDR3 DNA sequence: TGTGCCAGCAGCCCCATGGCAGGGAGCGGGGAGCTGTTTTTT.

The rearrangement links TRBV7-2 to TRBJ2-5; no firm D call. In germline, CDR1 is SGHTA, CDR2 FQGNSA. V shed 5 bases and J shed 1 base, with 2 bases lying between them. The CDR3 is 11 amino acids. The CDR3 reads CASSPQETQYF. The CDR3 DNA reads as TGTGCCAGCAGCCCCCAAGAGACCCAGTACTTC.